The next 3 T cell receptor beta chains were all read from a single sample in a study of shared clonotypes between healthy human individuals. Here immunoSEQ multiplex PCR was the method, and the copy in TCRdb shows in-frame clones only, minus some. The sample includes 2,500,000 or so clones, over 85% of them seen just once. Sequenced material: naive CD4+ T cells from PBMCs. Subset meaning: CD45RA+ positively selected. The receptors originated from a young man in good health. Some clones in this sample may be carry-over from other donors' samples.

This rearrangement joins TRBV4-2 to TRBJ1-3; D not resolved. V lost 6 bases to trimming and J lost 2 bases, with 14 bases between them. Germline lookup yields CDR1 LGHNA and CDR2 YNFKEQ. This CDR3 has 15 amino acids. The CDR3 sequence: CASSPTIKAGNTIYF. The CDR3 DNA reads TGTGCCAGCAGTCCTACTATTAAGGCTGGAAACACCATATATTTT.

The V call is TRBV28, the J call TRBJ2-5; TRBD1 matches at 9 bases. The CDR3 runs 14 residues. Germline V lookup: CDR1 MDHEN, CDR2 SYDVKM. The trim removed 5 bases at V and 5 bases at J, leaving 6 bases unmatched. DNA for the CDR3: TGTGCCAGCAGTCAGACAGGGGGATGGGAGACCCAGTACTTC. The encoded protein is CASSQTGGWETQYF. Filled out from reference TRBV28 and TRBJ2-5, the complete variable domain reads DVKVTQSSRYLVKRTGEKVFLECVQDMDHENMFWYRQDPGLGLRLIYFSYDVKMKEKGDIPEGYSVSREKKERFSLILESASTNQTSMYLCASSQTGGWETQYFGPGTRLLVL.

This chain uses TRBV9 with TRBJ2-6; D is possibly TRBD2 (5 bases). Germline values: CDR1 SGDLS, CDR2 YYNGEE. Trimming left V 2 bases short and J 3 bases short, with 12 bases between. The CDR3 spans 16 residues. The CDR3 DNA follows: TGTGCCAGCAGCGTGTTGGGCGGGCATGGGGCCAACGTCCTGACTTTC. Amino acid sequence: CASSVLGGHGANVLTF.